The rows below give T cell receptor beta chains drawn from one sample of a study of T cell changes during pregnancy in multiple sclerosis. TCRdb's table, derived via immunoSEQ multiplex PCR, lists solely in-frame clones and lacks some. This sample yields roughly 53,000 clones, of which about nine tenths are seen a single time; roughly 3% belongs to the top ten. The sample was CD8+ T cells from peripheral blood mononuclear cells, taken before pregnancy. Source of these receptors: a female donor with multiple sclerosis, enrolled in a pregnancy study. Each CDR3 is given with its conserved first and last residue. The D gene is left open where the match is weak. The size field is filled for only some rows; it gives once, few, many or a size class.

clone_size	j_call	d_call	v_call	cdr3_aa	cdr3_nt
few	TRBJ1-1	NA	TRBV19	CASSSPQGGVTEAFF	TGTGCCAGTAGTTCGCCACAGGGAGGGGTCACTGAAGCTTTCTTT
once	TRBJ1-2	TRBD1	TRBV7-6	CASSEGQLTSYGYTF	TGTGCCAGCAGCGAGGGACAGCTCACCTCTTATGGCTACACCTTC
NA	TRBJ2-3	NA	TRBV18	CASSLQGFSTDTQYF	TGTGCCAGCTCACTCCAGGGATTTAGCACAGATACGCAGTATTTT
NA	TRBJ1-1	NA	TRBV5-5	CASSLGRYTEAFF	TGTGCCAGCAGCCTGGGGCGGTACACTGAAGCTTTCTTT
NA	TRBJ1-1	NA	TRBV4-3	CASRDEGGTEAFF	TGCGCCAGCAGGGACGAGGGTGGTACTGAAGCTTTCTTT
NA	TRBJ2-7	TRBD1	TRBV9	CASSRRSGQYSYEQYF	TGTGCCAGCAGCCGTAGGTCGGGACAGTACTCCTACGAGCAGTACTTC
NA	TRBJ2-7	NA	TRBV6-1	CASSDRWGGAIPYEQYF	TGTGCCAGCAGTGACCGCTGGGGGGGGGCAATACCTTACGAGCAGTACTTC
NA	TRBJ1-6	TRBD1	TRBV9	CASSAEADRVSPLHF	TGTGCCAGCAGCGCGGAGGCCGACAGGGTTTCACCCCTCCACTTT
NA	TRBJ1-5	TRBD1	TRBV13	CASSQTGQGVSQPQHF	TGTGCCAGCAGCCAGACGGGCCAGGGGGTTAGTCAGCCCCAGCATTTT
NA	TRBJ2-7	TRBD1	TRBV7-8	CASSLGQGNSYEQYF	TGTGCCAGCAGCTTAGGACAGGGAAACTCCTACGAGCAGTACTTC
NA	TRBJ1-6	TRBD1	TRBV4-3	CASSQVWTGGPSSPLHF	TGCGCCAGCAGCCAAGTCTGGACAGGGGGACCCTCTTCACCCCTCCACTTT
NA	TRBJ1-5	NA	TRBV4-1	CASSHPTTDTGINQPQHF	TGCGCCAGCAGCCACCCCACGACGGACACAGGGATCAATCAGCCCCAGCATTTT
NA	TRBJ2-1	TRBD2	TRBV11-2	CASSPLTGGYYNEQFF	TGTGCCAGCAGCCCTCTGACGGGGGGGTATTACAATGAGCAGTTCTTC
NA	TRBJ2-7	TRBD1	TRBV27	CASSPGQGGDYEQYF	TGTGCCAGCAGTCCTGGACAGGGGGGAGACTACGAGCAGTACTTC